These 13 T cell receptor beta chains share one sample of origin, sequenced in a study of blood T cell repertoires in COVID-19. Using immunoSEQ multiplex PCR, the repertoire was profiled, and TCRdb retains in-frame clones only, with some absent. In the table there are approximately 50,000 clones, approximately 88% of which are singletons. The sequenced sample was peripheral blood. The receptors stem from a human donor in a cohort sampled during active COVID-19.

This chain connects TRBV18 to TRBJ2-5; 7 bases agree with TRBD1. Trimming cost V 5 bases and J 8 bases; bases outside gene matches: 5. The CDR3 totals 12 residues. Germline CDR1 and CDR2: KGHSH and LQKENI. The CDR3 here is CASSARQGTQYF. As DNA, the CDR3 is TGTGCCAGCTCAGCCAGACAGGGTACCCAGTACTTC.

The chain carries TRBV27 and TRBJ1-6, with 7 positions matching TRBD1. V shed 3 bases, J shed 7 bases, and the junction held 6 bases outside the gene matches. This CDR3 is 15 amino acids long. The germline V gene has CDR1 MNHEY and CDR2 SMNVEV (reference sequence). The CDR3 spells CASSLEGAVNSPLHF. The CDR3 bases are TGTGCCAGCAGTTTGGAGGGGGCAGTCAATTCACCCCTCCACTTT.

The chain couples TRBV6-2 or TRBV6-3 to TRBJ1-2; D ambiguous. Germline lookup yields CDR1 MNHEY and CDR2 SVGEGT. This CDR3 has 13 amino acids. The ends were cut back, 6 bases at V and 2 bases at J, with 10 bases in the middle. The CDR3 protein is CASSIEKNYGYTF. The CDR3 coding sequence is TGTGCCAGCAGCATCGAGAAAAACTATGGCTACACCTTC.

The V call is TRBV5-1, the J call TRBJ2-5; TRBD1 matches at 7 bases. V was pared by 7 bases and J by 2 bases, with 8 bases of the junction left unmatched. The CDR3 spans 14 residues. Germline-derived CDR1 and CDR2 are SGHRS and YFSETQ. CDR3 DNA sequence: TGCGCCAGCTATCCGGGACAGTTGCAAGAGACCCAGTACTTC. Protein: CASYPGQLQETQYF.

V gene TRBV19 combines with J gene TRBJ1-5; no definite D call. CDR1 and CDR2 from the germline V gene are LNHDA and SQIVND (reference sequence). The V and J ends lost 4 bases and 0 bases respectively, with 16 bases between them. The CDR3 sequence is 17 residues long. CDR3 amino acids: CASSSPRHTNSNQPQHF. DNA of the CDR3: TGTGCCAGTAGTAGCCCGAGACACACAAATAGCAATCAGCCCCAGCATTTT.

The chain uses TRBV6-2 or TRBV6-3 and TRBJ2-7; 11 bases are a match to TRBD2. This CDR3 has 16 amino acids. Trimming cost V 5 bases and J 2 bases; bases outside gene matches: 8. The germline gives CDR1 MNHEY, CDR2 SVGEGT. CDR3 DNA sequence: TGTGCCAGCAGTGGACCGAGACTAGCGGGGACCTACGAGCAGTACTTC. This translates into CASSGPRLAGTYEQYF.

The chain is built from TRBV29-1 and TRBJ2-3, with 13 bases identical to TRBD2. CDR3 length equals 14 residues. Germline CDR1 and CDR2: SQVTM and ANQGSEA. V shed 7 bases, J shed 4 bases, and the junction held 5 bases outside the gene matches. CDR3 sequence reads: CSARLAGGPDTQYF. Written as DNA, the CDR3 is TGCAGCGCTCGACTAGCGGGAGGCCCAGATACGCAGTATTTT.

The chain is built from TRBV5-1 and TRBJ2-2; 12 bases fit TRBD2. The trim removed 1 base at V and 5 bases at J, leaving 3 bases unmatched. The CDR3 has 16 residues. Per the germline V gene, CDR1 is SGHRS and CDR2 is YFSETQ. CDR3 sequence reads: CASSLTSGGTTGELFF. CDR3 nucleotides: TGCGCCAGCAGCTTGACTAGCGGGGGGACTACCGGGGAGCTGTTTTTT. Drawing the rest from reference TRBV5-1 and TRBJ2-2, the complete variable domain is KAGVTQTPRYLIKTRGQQVTLSCSPISGHRSVSWYQQTPGQGLQFLFEYFSETQRNKGNFPGRFSGRQFSNSRSEMNVSTLELGDSALYLCASSLTSGGTTGELFFGEGSRLTVL.

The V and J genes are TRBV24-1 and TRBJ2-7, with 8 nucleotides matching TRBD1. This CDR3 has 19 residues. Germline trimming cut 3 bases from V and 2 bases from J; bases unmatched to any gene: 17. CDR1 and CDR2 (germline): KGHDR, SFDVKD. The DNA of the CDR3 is TGTGCCACCAGTGATGAAAAAGGGACAGGCCCACCAGGCACCTACGAGCAGTACTTC. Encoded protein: CATSDEKGTGPPGTYEQYF.

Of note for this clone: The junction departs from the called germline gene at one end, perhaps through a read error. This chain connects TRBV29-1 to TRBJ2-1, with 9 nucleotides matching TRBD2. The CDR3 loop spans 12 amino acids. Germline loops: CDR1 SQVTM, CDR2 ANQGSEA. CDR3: CSVEDPGTSLLF. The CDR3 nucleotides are TGCAGCGTTGAAGATCCCGGGACTAGCCTTCTCTTC.

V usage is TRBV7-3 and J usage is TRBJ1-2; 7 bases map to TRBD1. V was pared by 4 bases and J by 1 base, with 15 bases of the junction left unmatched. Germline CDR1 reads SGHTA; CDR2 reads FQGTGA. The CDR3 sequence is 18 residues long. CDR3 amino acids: CASSCRKTGTAINYGYTF. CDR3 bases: TGTGCCAGCAGCTGCCGAAAAACCGGGACAGCGATTAACTATGGCTACACCTTC. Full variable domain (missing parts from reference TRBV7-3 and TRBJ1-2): GAGVSQTPSNKVTEKGKYVELRCDPISGHTALYWYRQSLGQGPEFLIYFQGTGAADDSGLPNDRFFAVRPEGSVSTLKIQRTERGDSAVYLCASSCRKTGTAINYGYTFGSGTRLTVV.

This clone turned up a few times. In DNA form, the CDR3 reads TGCGCCAGCAGCCAACGCACCCCAAACGGGGACAGGGACTACGAGCAGTACTTC. Protein sequence: CASSQRTPNGDRDYEQYF. The chain has TRBV4-3 and TRBJ2-7; 9 bases match TRBD1. V was pared by 2 bases and J by 3 bases, with 14 bases of the junction left unmatched. Germline V lookup: CDR1 LGHNA, CDR2 YSLEER. The CDR3 loop spans 18 amino acids.

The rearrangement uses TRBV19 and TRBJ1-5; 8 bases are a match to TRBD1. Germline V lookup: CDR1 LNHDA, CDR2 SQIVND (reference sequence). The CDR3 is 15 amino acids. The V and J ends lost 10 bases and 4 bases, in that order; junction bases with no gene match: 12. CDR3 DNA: TGTGCCACCTCGGCGCAGGGGGCCGAGAATCAGCCCCAGCATTTT. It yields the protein CATSAQGAENQPQHF.